This TCR beta chain was identified in a study of T cell responses to AZD1222 COVID-19 vaccine. Study-level results: Repertoire samples came only from after the peak T cell response. It should be noted that donors were predominantly white British and more often female, and clonal diversity was possibly underestimated.

Measured with immunoSEQ multiplex PCR; TCRdb has only the in-frame clones, and not every one. The table lists approximately 110,000 clones, approximately 86% of them singletons. CDR1 is SGHNT and CDR2 is YENEEA in the germline V gene. Trimming cost V 4 bases and J 5 bases; bases outside gene matches: 10. The CDR3 is 16 residues long. As to this clone: Its target is not known.

The V and J genes are TRBV11-3 and TRBJ2-2; TRBD1 matches 7 bases. This receptor was identified in an adult in good health. The sample was peripheral blood, taken on day 0 of AZD1222 vaccination. The CDR3 region has the DNA TGTGCCAGCAGCTCCCTGTACAGGGGCGGGACCGGGGAGCTGTTTTTT. Translated, it gives CASSSLYRGGTGELFF.